The 9 T cell receptor beta chains in this list originate from one sample, sequenced in a study of CD8+ T cells in alopecia areata (dated by TCRdb to the late 2010s). This specimen's time point label, per the study, means: about 5 months on oral tofacitinib. This specimen's treatment or condition label, interpreted: oral pan-JAK inhibitor, 5-10 mg twice daily. Receptor libraries were prepared by the immunoSEQ multiplex PCR assay. For TCR sequencing, RNA was extracted from every sample and reverse transcribed into cDNA to serve as template. TCRdb retrieved this table from immuneACCESS and kept in-frame rearrangements only. Not all clones are present; in checked studies, unresolved V genes account for under half, and no reason is known for the remainder. The sample has 90,000 or so clones on record, 44% of them singletons. The top ten clones comprise 18% of the sample. The sample here was CD8+ T cells sorted from blood, taken at week 24, from a patient treated with tofacitinib. The source is a human donor with alopecia areata.

This clone was observed many times. The sample contains more than one DNA sequence encoding this CDR3. The V call is TRBV28, the J call TRBJ2-7; D call uncertain. Trimming took off 3 bases at V and 3 bases at J, with 9 bases between the two ends. From germline, CDR1 is MDHEN and CDR2 SYDVKM. The CDR3 runs 13 residues. The CDR3 region has the DNA TGTGCCAGCAGTTTGCAGAGACTCTACGAGCAGTACTTC. Encoded protein: CASSLQRLYEQYF.

J is TRBJ1-5 and V is TRBV4-1, with D possibly being TRBD1 (6 bases). Trimming stripped 5 bases from V and 0 bases from J, with 11 bases between. Germline CDR1 and CDR2: MGHRA and YSYEKL. The CDR3 length is 15 residues. CDR3 amino acids: CASSARTDSNQPQHF. The CDR3 nucleotides are TGCGCCAGCAGCGCCCGGACAGATAGCAATCAGCCCCAGCATTTT.

This chain joins TRBV2 and TRBJ2-3; 7 nucleotides match TRBD1. The CDR3 consists of 14 residues. The germline gives CDR1 SNHLY, CDR2 FYNNEI. Trimming removed 3 bases from V and 2 bases from J; junction bases left unmatched: 2. CDR3 sequence (DNA): TGTGCCAGCAGTGACAGGGGGAACACAGATACGCAGTATTTT. Translated: CASSDRGNTDTQYF.

The chain has TRBV29-1 and TRBJ2-7; maybe TRBD2 (5 bases). Trimming cost V 5 bases and J 0 bases, with 8 bases left between them. Germline V gene data show CDR1 as SQVTM and CDR2 as ANQGSEA. The CDR3 totals 12 residues. The DNA of the CDR3 is TGCAGCGTTTTGGACTCCTCCTACGAGCAGTACTTC. This encodes CSVLDSSYEQYF.

The rearrangement joins TRBV29-1 to TRBJ2-5; 9 bases agree with TRBD1. The germline gives CDR1 SQVTM, CDR2 ANQGSEA. The CDR3 totals 16 residues. Germline trimming cut 2 bases from V and 5 bases from J; bases unmatched to any gene: 12. CDR3 region: CSVERPGQGRFETQYF. CDR3 in DNA: TGCAGCGTTGAACGACCGGGACAGGGACGATTTGAGACCCAGTACTTC. Drawing the rest from reference TRBV29-1 and TRBJ2-5, the complete variable domain is SAVISQKPSRDICQRGTSLTIQCQVDSQVTMMFWYRQQPGQSLTLIATANQGSEATYESGFVIDKFPISRPNLTFSTLTVSNMSPEDSSIYLCSVERPGQGRFETQYFGPGTRLLVL.

This clone was counted between two and nine times. The chain couples TRBV15 to TRBJ1-1; D is undetermined. Germline V gene lookup returns CDR1 LNHNV and CDR2 YYDKDF (reference sequence). V lost 1 base and J 1 base, leaving 7 bases between the germline ends. The CDR3 runs to 14 residues. CDR3 in amino acids: CATSRAGRNTEAFF. DNA of the CDR3: TGTGCCACCAGCAGAGCGGGCAGGAACACTGAAGCTTTCTTT.

This clone was seen a handful of times. The chain employs TRBV19 and TRBJ1-1; D possibly corresponds to TRBD1 (6 bases). There are 13 residues in the CDR3. Between the trimmed V and J ends, which lost 1 base and 6 bases, there was a span of 9 bases. Germline V lookup: CDR1 LNHDA, CDR2 SQIVND (reference sequence). CDR3 sequence reads: CASSIVAGAEAFF. Here the CDR3 DNA reads TGTGCCAGTAGTATAGTGGCAGGGGCTGAAGCTTTCTTT.

The rearrangement joins TRBV7-2 to TRBJ2-4; no firm D call. The CDR3 has 13 amino acids. Trimming stripped 1 base from V and 7 bases from J, with 8 bases between. The V gene's germline CDR1 is SGHTA and CDR2 FQGNSA. CDR3 sequence reads: CASSLGSSNIQYF. The CDR3 DNA is TGTGCCAGCAGCTTAGGGTCCAGTAACATTCAGTACTTC.

The CDR3 DNA sequence: TGTGCCAGCAGTAAGACCGGGACCCGCTACGAGCAGTACTTC. It yields the protein CASSKTGTRYEQYF. V is TRBV27 and J is TRBJ2-7; D tentatively fits TRBD1 or TRBD2 (5 bases each). Between the trimmed V and J ends, which lost 5 bases and 3 bases, there was a span of 14 bases. Germline values: CDR1 MNHEY, CDR2 SMNVEV (reference sequence). The CDR3 is made up of 14 amino acids.